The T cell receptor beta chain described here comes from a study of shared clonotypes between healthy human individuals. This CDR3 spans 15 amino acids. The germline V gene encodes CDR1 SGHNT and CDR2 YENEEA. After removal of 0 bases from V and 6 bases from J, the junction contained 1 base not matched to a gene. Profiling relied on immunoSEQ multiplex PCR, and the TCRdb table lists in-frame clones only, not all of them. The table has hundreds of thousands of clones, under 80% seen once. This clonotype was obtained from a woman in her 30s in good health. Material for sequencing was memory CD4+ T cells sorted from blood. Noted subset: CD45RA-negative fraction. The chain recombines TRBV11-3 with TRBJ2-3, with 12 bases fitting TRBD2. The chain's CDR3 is CASSLEGTSGDTQYF. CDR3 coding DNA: TGTGCCAGCAGCTTAGAAGGGACTAGCGGGGATACGCAGTATTTT.